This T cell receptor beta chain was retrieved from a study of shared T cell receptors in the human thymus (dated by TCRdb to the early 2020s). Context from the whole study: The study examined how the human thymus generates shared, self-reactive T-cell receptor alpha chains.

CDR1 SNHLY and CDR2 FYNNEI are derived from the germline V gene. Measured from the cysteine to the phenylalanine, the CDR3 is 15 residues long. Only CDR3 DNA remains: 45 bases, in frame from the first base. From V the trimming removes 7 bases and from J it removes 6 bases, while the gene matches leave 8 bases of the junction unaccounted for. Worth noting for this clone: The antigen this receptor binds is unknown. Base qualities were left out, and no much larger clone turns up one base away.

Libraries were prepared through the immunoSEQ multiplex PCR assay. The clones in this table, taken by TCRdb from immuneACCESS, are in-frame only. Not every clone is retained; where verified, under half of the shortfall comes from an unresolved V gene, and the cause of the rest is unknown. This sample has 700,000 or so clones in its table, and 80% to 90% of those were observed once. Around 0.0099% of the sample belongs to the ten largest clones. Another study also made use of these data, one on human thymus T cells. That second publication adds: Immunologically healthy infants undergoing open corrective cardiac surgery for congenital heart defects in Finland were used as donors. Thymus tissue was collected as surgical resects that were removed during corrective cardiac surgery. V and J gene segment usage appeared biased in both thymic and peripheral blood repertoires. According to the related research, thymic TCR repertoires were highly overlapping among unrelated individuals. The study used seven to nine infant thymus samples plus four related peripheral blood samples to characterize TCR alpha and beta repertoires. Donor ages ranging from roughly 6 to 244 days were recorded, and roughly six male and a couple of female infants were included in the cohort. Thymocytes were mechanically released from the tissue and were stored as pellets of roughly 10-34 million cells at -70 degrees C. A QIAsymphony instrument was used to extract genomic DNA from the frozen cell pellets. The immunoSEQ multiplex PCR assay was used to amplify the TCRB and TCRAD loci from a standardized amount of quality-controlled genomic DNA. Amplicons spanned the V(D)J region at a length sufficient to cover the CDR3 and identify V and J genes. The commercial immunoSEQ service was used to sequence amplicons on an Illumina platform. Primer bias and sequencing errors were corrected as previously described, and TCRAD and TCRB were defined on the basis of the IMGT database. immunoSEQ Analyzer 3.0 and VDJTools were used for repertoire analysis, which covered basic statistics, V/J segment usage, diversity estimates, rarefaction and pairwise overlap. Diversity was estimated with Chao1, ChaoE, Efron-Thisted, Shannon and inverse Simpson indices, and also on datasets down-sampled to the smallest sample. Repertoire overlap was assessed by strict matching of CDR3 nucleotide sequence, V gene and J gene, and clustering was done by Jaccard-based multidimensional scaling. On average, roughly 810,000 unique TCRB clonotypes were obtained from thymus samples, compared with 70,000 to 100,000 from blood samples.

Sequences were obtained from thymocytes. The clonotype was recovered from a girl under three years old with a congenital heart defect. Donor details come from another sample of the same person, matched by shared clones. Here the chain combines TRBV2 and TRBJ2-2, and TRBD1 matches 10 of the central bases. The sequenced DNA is TGTGCCAGCATCGGGACAGGGGCCTTTGCCGGGGAGCTGTTTTTT. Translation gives CASIGTGAFAGELFF.